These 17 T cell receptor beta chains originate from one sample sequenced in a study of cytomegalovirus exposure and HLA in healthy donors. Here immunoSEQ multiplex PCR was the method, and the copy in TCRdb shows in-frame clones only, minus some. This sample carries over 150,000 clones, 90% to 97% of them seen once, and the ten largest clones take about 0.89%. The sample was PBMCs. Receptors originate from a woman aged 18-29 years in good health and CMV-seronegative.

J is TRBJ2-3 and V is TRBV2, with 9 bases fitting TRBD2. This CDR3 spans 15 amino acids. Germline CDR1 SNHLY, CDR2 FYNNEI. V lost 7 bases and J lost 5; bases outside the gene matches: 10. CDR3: CASTRRGGGEDTQYF. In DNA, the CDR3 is TGTGCCAGCACCCGGCGGGGCGGGGGGGAAGATACGCAGTATTTT. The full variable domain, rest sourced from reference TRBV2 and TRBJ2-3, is EPEVTQTPSHQVTQMGQEVILRCVPISNHLYFYWYRQILGQKVEFLVSFYNNEISEKSEIFDDQFSVERPDGSNFTLKIRSTKLEDSAMYFCASTRRGGGEDTQYFGPGTRLTVL.

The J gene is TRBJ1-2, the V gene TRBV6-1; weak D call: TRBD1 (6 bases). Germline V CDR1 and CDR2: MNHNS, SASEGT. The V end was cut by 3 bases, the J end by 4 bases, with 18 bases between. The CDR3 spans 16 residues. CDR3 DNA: TGTGCCAGCAGTGAGATTGGACAGCCCAGGAGCTATGGCTACACCTTC. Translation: CASSEIGQPRSYGYTF.

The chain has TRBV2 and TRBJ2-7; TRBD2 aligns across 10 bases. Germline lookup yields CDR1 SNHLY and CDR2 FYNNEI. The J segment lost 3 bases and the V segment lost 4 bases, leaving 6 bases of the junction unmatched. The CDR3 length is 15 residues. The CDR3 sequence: CASSVQAGGDYEQYF. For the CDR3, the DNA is TGTGCCAGCAGTGTTCAAGCGGGGGGGGACTACGAGCAGTACTTC.

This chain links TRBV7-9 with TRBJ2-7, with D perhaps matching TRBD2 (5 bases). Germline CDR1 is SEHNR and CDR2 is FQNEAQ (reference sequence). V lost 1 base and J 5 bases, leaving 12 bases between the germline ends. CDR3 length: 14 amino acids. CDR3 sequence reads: CASSLVSSSDEQYF. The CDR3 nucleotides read TGTGCCAGCAGCTTAGTTTCTAGCTCGGACGAGCAGTACTTC.

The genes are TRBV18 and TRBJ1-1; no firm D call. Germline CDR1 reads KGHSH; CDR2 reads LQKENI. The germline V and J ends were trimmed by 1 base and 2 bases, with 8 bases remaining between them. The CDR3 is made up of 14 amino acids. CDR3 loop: CASSPRGINTEAFF. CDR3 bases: TGTGCCAGCTCACCACGAGGGATAAACACTGAAGCTTTCTTT.

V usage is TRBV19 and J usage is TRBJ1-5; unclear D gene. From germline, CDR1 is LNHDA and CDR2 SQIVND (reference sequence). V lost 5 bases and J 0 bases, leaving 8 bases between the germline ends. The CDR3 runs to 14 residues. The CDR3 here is CASSHRDSNQPQHF. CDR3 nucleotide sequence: TGTGCCAGTAGTCACAGAGATAGCAATCAGCCCCAGCATTTT.

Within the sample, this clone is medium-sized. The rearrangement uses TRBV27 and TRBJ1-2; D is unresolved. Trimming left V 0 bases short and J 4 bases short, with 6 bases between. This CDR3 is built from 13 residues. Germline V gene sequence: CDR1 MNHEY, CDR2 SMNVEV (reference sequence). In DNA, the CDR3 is TGTGCCAGCAGTTTATCAGTGGCCTATGGCTACACCTTC. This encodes CASSLSVAYGYTF.

The CDR3 coding sequence is TGTGCCTGGGAAACAGGGACGGTCCCCTACGAGCAGTACTTC. Translated, it gives CAWETGTVPYEQYF. The chain carries TRBV30 and TRBJ2-7; D is possibly TRBD1 (6 bases). With 5 bases removed from V and 2 bases from J, the gap between germline ends came to 16 bases. The CDR3 spans 14 residues. CDR1 and CDR2 (germline): GTSNPN, SVGIG (reference sequence).

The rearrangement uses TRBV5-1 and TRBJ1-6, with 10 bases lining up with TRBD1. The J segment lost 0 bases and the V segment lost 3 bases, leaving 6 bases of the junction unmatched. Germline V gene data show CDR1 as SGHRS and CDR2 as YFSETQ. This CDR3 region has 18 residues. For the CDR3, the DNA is TGCGCCAGCAGCTCCGGGACAGGGGATAGCTCCTATAATTCACCCCTCCACTTT. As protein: CASSSGTGDSSYNSPLHF.

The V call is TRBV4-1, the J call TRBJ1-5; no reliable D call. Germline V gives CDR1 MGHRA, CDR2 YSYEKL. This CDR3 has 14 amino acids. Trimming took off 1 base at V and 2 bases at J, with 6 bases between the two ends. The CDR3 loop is CASSQGLGNQPQHF. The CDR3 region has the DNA TGCGCCAGCAGCCAAGGGCTCGGCAATCAGCCCCAGCATTTT.

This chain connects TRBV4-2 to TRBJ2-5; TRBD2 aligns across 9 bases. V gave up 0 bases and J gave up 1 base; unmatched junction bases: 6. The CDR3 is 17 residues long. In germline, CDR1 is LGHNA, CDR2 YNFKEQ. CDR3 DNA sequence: TGTGCCAGCAGCCAAGATAAAGCGGGGGGAATCCAAGAGACCCAGTACTTC. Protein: CASSQDKAGGIQETQYF.

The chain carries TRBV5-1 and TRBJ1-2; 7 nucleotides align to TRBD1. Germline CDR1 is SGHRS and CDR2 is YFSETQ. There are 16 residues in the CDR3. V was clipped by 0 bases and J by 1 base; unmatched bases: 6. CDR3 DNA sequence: TGCGCCAGCAGCTTGGCCGGGACAGCTGGTAACTATGGCTACACCTTC. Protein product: CASSLAGTAGNYGYTF.

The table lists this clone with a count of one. CDR3 bases: TGTGCCAGCAGGAGGGGGGGTTCCTACAATGAGCAGTTCTTC. Translation: CASRRGGSYNEQFF. J is TRBJ2-1 and V is TRBV6-5, with D perhaps matching TRBD2 (7 bases). The germline gives CDR1 MNHEY, CDR2 SVGAGI. Trimming removed 6 bases from V and 1 base from J, with 10 bases in between. The CDR3 loop spans 14 amino acids.

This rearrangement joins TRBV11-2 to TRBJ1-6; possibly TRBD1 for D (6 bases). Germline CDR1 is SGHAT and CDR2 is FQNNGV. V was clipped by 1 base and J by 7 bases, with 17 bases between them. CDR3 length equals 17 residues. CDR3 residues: CASSLVYGGLENSPLHF. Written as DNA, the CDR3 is TGTGCCAGCAGCTTAGTCTACGGGGGGCTGGAGAATTCACCCCTCCACTTT.

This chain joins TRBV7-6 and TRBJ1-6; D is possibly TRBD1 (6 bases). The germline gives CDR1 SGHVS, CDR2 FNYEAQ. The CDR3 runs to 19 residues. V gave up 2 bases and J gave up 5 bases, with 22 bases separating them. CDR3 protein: CASSLRGRRGRVDNSPLHF. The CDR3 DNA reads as TGTGCCAGCAGCTTACGAGGGCGCAGGGGAAGAGTTGATAATTCACCCCTCCACTTT.

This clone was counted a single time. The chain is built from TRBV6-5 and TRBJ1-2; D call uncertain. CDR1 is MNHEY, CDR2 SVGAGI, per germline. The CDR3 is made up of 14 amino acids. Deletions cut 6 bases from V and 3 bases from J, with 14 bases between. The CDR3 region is CASSTERWYYGYTF. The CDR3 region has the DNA TGTGCCAGCAGCACTGAACGATGGTACTATGGCTACACCTTC.

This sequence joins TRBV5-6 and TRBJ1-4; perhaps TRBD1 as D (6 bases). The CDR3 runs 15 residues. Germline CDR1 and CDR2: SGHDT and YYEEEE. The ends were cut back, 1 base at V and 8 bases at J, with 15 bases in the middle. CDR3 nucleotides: TGTGCCAGCAGCTTGTTTCAGGGGTTTGACGAAAAACTGTTTTTT. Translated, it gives CASSLFQGFDEKLFF.